These 25 T cell receptor beta chains came from one sample sequenced in a study of Ad26.COV2.S vaccination and SARS-CoV-2 variants. Treatment of the sample: roughly 19 received Ad26.COV2.S at low or high dose, single or two shots; five or six received placebo; per-sample allocation not given. Sampling took place 63 days after the first vaccine or placebo injection. TCRdb keeps only in-frame clones here, not all; method: immunoSEQ multiplex PCR. The sample holds around 300,000 clones; around nine tenths are singletons and the top ten take roughly 10%. The specimen comprised peripheral blood, sampled in a trial of Ad26.COV2.S vaccine versus placebo. The receptors originated from a person aged 18 to 59 who received the Ad26.COV2.S COVID-19 vaccine or a placebo.

V is TRBV5-1 and J is TRBJ2-7, with TRBD2 matching 14 bases. J was trimmed by 6 bases and V by 4 bases; bases with no gene match: 15. The germline V gene has CDR1 SGHRS and CDR2 YFSETQ. CDR3 length: 18 amino acids. The CDR3, as DNA: TGCGCCAGCAGCGAGACCGGGACTAGCGGGGGCCCGCCGGGCGAGCAGTACTTC. The encoded protein is CASSETGTSGGPPGEQYF.

This clone was counted once. The chain has TRBV5-1 and TRBJ2-1, with 10 bases matching TRBD2. With V trimmed by 2 bases and J by 12 bases, 8 bases remained unmatched. Per the germline V gene, CDR1 is SGHRS and CDR2 is YFSETQ. CDR3 length: 14 residues. The CDR3 sequence: CASSFGLADLLQFF. The CDR3 coding sequence is TGCGCCAGCAGCTTCGGACTAGCGGACCTGTTGCAGTTCTTC.

This clone showed up many times. It is likely a read error, because the conserved phenylalanine at the end of the CDR3 is missing. The DNA is left out, because the CDR3 cannot be placed on it with certainty; the CDR3 is given as TCRdb lists it. The rearrangement joins TRBV2 to TRBJ1-4. The CDR3 has 13 amino acids, counting both end residues. Germline CDR1 and CDR2: SNHLY and FYNNEI. CDR3 sequence reads: CASSVDPTGLLDL.

This chain links TRBV7-3 with TRBJ1-1, with no clear D. Deletions cut 3 bases from V and 0 bases from J, with 5 bases between. Germline assignment: CDR1 SGHTA and CDR2 FQGTGA. This CDR3 contains 13 residues. CDR3 sequence (DNA): TGTGCCAGCAGCTTCAGTGTGAACACTGAAGCTTTCTTT. The encoded protein is CASSFSVNTEAFF.

The rearrangement joins TRBV7-9 to TRBJ1-4, with TRBD1 matching 9 bases. The CDR3 has 14 residues. After removal of 4 bases from V and 3 bases from J, the junction contained 0 bases not matched to a gene. Looked up from germline, CDR1 is SEHNR and CDR2 is FQNEAQ (reference sequence). CDR3 DNA: TGTGCCAGCAGCTGGACAGGGGCTAATGAAAAACTGTTTTTT. Its translation is CASSWTGANEKLFF.

The chain combines TRBV5-6 with TRBJ2-7; D gene ambiguous. The V and J ends lost 2 bases and 4 bases respectively, with 4 bases between them. CDR1 and CDR2 from the germline V gene are SGHDT and YYEEEE. This CDR3 contains 11 residues. For the CDR3, the DNA is TGTGCCAGCAGCTTTCTGTACGAGCAGTACTTC. Its protein product is CASSFLYEQYF.

The chain links TRBV5-1 to TRBJ1-2; 10 bases fit TRBD1. Germline CDR1 reads SGHRS; CDR2 reads YFSETQ. The CDR3 has 14 residues. J was trimmed by 5 bases and V by 3 bases; bases with no gene match: 4. The CDR3 spells CASSSGQGDYGYTF. DNA of the CDR3: TGCGCCAGCAGCTCCGGACAGGGGGATTATGGCTACACCTTC.

There are a few counts of this clone. The rearrangement joins TRBV7-2 to TRBJ2-2; no reliable D call. CDR3 length equals 14 residues. CDR1 and CDR2 from the germline V gene are SGHTA and FQGNSA. The V and J ends lost 7 bases and 4 bases respectively, with 13 bases between them. The CDR3 here is CASTFESGTGELFF. The CDR3 nucleotides are TGTGCCAGCACCTTTGAGAGTGGCACCGGGGAGCTGTTTTTT.

In this sample, this clone turned up a few times. V usage is TRBV7-8 and J usage is TRBJ2-7, with TRBD2 matching 11 bases. The CDR3 length is 16 residues. CDR1 and CDR2 from the germline V gene are SGHVS and FQNEAQ. V dropped 2 bases and J dropped 0; count of bases not matched to a gene: 3. DNA for the CDR3: TGTGCCAGCAGCTTAACGACTAGCGGGATCTCCTACGAGCAGTACTTC. Translation: CASSLTTSGISYEQYF.

The V call is TRBV5-8, the J call TRBJ1-2, with D maybe TRBD1 (5 bases). The CDR3 extends over 13 amino acids. Germline values: CDR1 SGHTS, CDR2 YDEGEE. V lost 1 base to trimming and J lost 6 bases, with 10 bases between them. This CDR3 is CASSLLFRDGYTF. Written as DNA, the CDR3 is TGTGCCAGCAGCTTGTTGTTCAGGGATGGCTACACCTTC.

V usage is TRBV11-2 and J usage is TRBJ2-2; D is possibly TRBD1 (5 bases). This CDR3 is built from 18 residues. CDR1 SGHAT and CDR2 FQNNGV come from the germline V gene. Trimming cost V 1 base and J 1 base, with 16 bases left between them. CDR3 loop: CASSLAAGLLLNTGELFF. CDR3 sequence (DNA): TGTGCCAGCAGCTTAGCGGCAGGGTTACTCTTGAACACCGGGGAGCTGTTTTTT.

In DNA form, the CDR3 reads TGTGCCAGCAGGAGGGGAGCCATTAACACCGGGGAGCTGTTTTTT. Residues: CASRRGAINTGELFF. The gene calls are TRBV28 and TRBJ2-2; D may be TRBD1 or TRBD2 (5 bases each). The length of the CDR3 is 15 residues. From germline, CDR1 is MDHEN and CDR2 SYDVKM. Trimming stripped 6 bases from V and 2 bases from J, with 13 bases between. Drawing the rest from reference TRBV28 and TRBJ2-2, the complete variable domain is DVKVTQSSRYLVKRTGEKVFLECVQDMDHENMFWYRQDPGLGLRLIYFSYDVKMKEKGDIPEGYSVSREKKERFSLILESASTNQTSMYLCASRRGAINTGELFFGEGSRLTVL.

This chain links TRBV24-1 with TRBJ2-1; tentative D call: TRBD2 (5 bases). The CDR3 is 20 residues long. V gave up 5 bases and J gave up 6 bases, with 31 bases separating them. From germline, CDR1 is KGHDR and CDR2 SFDVKD. The CDR3 region is CATSGTWGDPTDGQSNEQFF. The CDR3 DNA reads TGTGCCACCAGTGGAACTTGGGGAGACCCTACCGATGGCCAATCCAATGAGCAGTTCTTC.

The rearrangement links TRBV13 to TRBJ2-2; 9 bases agree with TRBD1. Germline CDR1 reads PRHDT; CDR2 reads FYEKMQ (reference sequence). Losses at the gene ends were 3 bases for V and 5 bases for J; bases not matched to a gene: 7. The CDR3 contains 16 residues. The DNA of the CDR3 is TGTGCCAGCAGCTTCGGGGGACAGGGTCGGACCGGGGAGCTGTTTTTT. It yields the protein CASSFGGQGRTGELFF.

The chain employs TRBV19 and TRBJ2-1; 12 nucleotides line up with TRBD2. Germline CDR1 and CDR2: LNHDA and SQIVND (reference sequence). CDR3 size: 19 residues. Trimming cost V 4 bases and J 0 bases; bases outside gene matches: 10. CDR3 nucleotides: TGTGCCAGTAGTAAAGGAGGGCTAGCGGGAGGGAGCTCCTACAATGAGCAGTTCTTC. Its protein product is CASSKGGLAGGSSYNEQFF.

V and J are TRBV5-4 and TRBJ1-3; TRBD1 might be the D (5 bases). Trimming removed 4 bases from V and 0 bases from J, with 11 bases in between. This CDR3 is 15 amino acids long. Germline V gives CDR1 SGHNT, CDR2 YYREEE (reference sequence). The CDR3 here is CASSPGVTSGNTIYF. The CDR3 region has the DNA TGTGCCAGCAGCCCGGGGGTGACCTCTGGAAACACCATATATTTT.

The chain couples TRBV10-1 to TRBJ2-5; D possibly uses TRBD1 or TRBD2 (5 bases each). CDR3 length equals 13 residues. Per the germline V gene, CDR1 is WNHNN and CDR2 is SYGVQD (reference sequence). With 4 bases removed from V and 7 bases from J, the gap between germline ends came to 13 bases. The CDR3 nucleotides read TGCGCCAGCAGTGGGGACCGCCGCGGGACCCAGTACTTC. Translation: CASSGDRRGTQYF.

V is TRBV7-9 and J is TRBJ1-6; tentatively, D is TRBD1 (5 bases). There are 16 residues in the CDR3. V shed 5 bases and J shed 7 bases, with 18 bases lying between them. Germline lookup yields CDR1 SEHNR and CDR2 FQNEAQ (reference sequence). CDR3 region: CASSIGRGVTNSPLHF. In DNA, the CDR3 is TGTGCCAGCAGCATAGGACGGGGGGTTACGAATTCACCCCTCCACTTT.

The chain uses TRBV5-1 and TRBJ1-1, with unresolved D. V lost 4 bases and J lost 3, with 13 bases in between. Germline loops: CDR1 SGHRS, CDR2 YFSETQ. This CDR3 contains 14 residues. CDR3 nucleotide sequence: TGCGCCAGCAGCCCCTCCGGGCCCTACACTGAAGCTTTCTTT. Amino acids: CASSPSGPYTEAFF.

This rearrangement joins TRBV4-3 to TRBJ1-5, with no clear D. V dropped 0 bases and J dropped 5 bases, with 5 bases sitting between them. The germline V gene has CDR1 LGHNA and CDR2 YSLEER. The CDR3 spans 13 residues. The CDR3 DNA is TGCGCCAGCAGCCAAGACGGTGATCAGCCCCAGCATTTT. Protein product: CASSQDGDQPQHF.

This chain uses TRBV19 with TRBJ2-7, with 7 bases lining up with TRBD1. Trimming removed 5 bases from V and 2 bases from J; junction bases left unmatched: 6. The germline gives CDR1 LNHDA, CDR2 SQIVND (reference sequence). This CDR3 has 14 residues. CDR3 sequence (DNA): TGTGCCAGTAGTTCCACCGGGACAGCCTACGAGCAGTACTTC. This translates into CASSSTGTAYEQYF. Full variable domain (remainder filled in from reference TRBV19 and TRBJ2-7): DGGITQSPKYLFRKEGQNVTLSCEQNLNHDAMYWYRQDPGQGLRLIYYSQIVNDFQKGDIAEGYSVSREKKESFPLTVTSAQKNPTAFYLCASSSTGTAYEQYFGPGTRLTVT.

The chain recombines TRBV18 with TRBJ1-2, with D possibly matching TRBD1 (6 bases). V was clipped by 3 bases and J by 4 bases, with 12 bases between them. Germline V gene lookup returns CDR1 KGHSH and CDR2 LQKENI. This CDR3 has 14 amino acids. CDR3 in DNA: TGTGCCAGCTCACCCGATCGGGACACCTATGGCTACACCTTC. Translation gives CASSPDRDTYGYTF.

CDR3 DNA sequence: TGTGCCAGCAGCCAGGCTAGCGGGGGGGCAGATGAGCAGTTCTTC. Protein sequence: CASSQASGGADEQFF. The chain carries TRBV4-2 and TRBJ2-1; 12 bases are shared with TRBD2. This CDR3 is 15 amino acids long. The ends lost 3 bases at V and 8 bases at J; junction bases unmatched: 5. Germline assignment: CDR1 LGHNA and CDR2 YNFKEQ.

This clone was seen more than once but under ten times. The chain couples TRBV5-1 to TRBJ2-7, with D possibly matching TRBD1 (6 bases). This CDR3 has 13 amino acids. Trimming removed 0 bases at V and 4 bases at J, with 8 bases between. The germline V gene encodes CDR1 SGHRS and CDR2 YFSETQ. The CDR3 DNA follows: TGCGCCAGCAGCTTGGGACAGGTTTACGAGCAGTACTTC. As protein: CASSLGQVYEQYF.

This rearrangement joins TRBV18 to TRBJ2-1; 13 bases are a match to TRBD2. The germline gives CDR1 KGHSH, CDR2 LQKENI. The CDR3 runs to 15 residues. V lost 4 bases and J lost 5; bases outside the gene matches: 2. Here the CDR3 DNA reads TGTGCCAGCTCACAAGGGACTAGCGGGGACAATGAGCAGTTCTTC. This encodes CASSQGTSGDNEQFF.